These 13 T cell receptor beta chains were sequenced from one sample in a study of T cell responses to AZD1222 COVID-19 vaccine. Profiled with immunoSEQ multiplex PCR; TCRdb holds only in-frame clones, not every one. The table lists 140,000 to 150,000 clones, about 93% of them singletons. Sequences were derived from peripheral blood, sampled on day 0 of AZD1222 vaccination. These TCRs come from an adult in good health.

The chain joins TRBV6-4 to TRBJ2-1; a possible D gene is TRBD2 (5 bases). From germline, CDR1 is MRHNA and CDR2 SNTAGT. V was trimmed by 2 bases and J by 2 bases, leaving 10 bases between them. The CDR3 runs to 15 residues. CDR3 residues: CASSDEGTPYNEQFF. DNA for the CDR3: TGTGCCAGCAGTGACGAGGGAACACCCTACAATGAGCAGTTCTTC.

The chain carries TRBV2 and TRBJ2-3, with D unresolved. Per the germline V gene, CDR1 is SNHLY and CDR2 is FYNNEI. The CDR3 spans 14 residues. V was trimmed by 2 bases and J by 2 bases, leaving 8 bases between them. DNA of the CDR3: TGTGCCAGCAGTGAAAGGTACCTCACAGATACGCAGTATTTT. Its translation is CASSERYLTDTQYF.

This chain's CDR3 is CASSLLAGRNEQFF. DNA for the CDR3: TGTGCCAGCAGCTTATTGGCGGGACGCAATGAGCAGTTCTTC. This sequence joins TRBV7-3 and TRBJ2-1; TRBD2 might be the D (6 bases). Trimming removed 2 bases from V and 6 bases from J, with 11 bases in between. There are 14 residues in the CDR3. Germline-derived CDR1 and CDR2 are SGHTA and FQGTGA. The whole variable domain, remainder taken from reference TRBV7-3 and TRBJ2-1, is GAGVSQTPSNKVTEKGKYVELRCDPISGHTALYWYRQSLGQGPEFLIYFQGTGAADDSGLPNDRFFAVRPEGSVSTLKIQRTERGDSAVYLCASSLLAGRNEQFFGPGTRLTVL.

In this sample, this clone turned up a few times. The chain carries TRBV5-1 and TRBJ2-7; 13 bases match TRBD2. The CDR3 totals 16 residues. The V gene end was trimmed by 4 bases and the J gene end by 4 bases; junction bases not matched to a gene: 8. The germline V gene has CDR1 SGHRS and CDR2 YFSETQ. In nucleotides, the CDR3 is TGCGCCAGCAGCACACTAGCGGGAGGGCCAGGGTACGAGCAGTACTTC. It is translated as CASSTLAGGPGYEQYF.

The V call is TRBV5-4, the J call TRBJ1-3, with 7 bases lining up with TRBD1. V shed 1 base and J 3 bases; nucleotides not matched to a gene: 7. The CDR3 runs to 16 residues. The germline V gene has CDR1 SGHNT and CDR2 YYREEE (reference sequence). CDR3 in amino acids: CASSLSAGGYGNTIYF. CDR3 DNA sequence: TGTGCCAGCAGCTTGTCGGCAGGGGGGTATGGAAACACCATATATTTT. Based on the CDR3 plus reference TRBV5-4 and TRBJ1-3, the full variable domain is ETGVTQSPTHLIKTRGQQVTLRCSSQSGHNTVSWYQQALGQGPQFIFQYYREEENGRGNFPPRFSGLQFPNYSSELNVNALELDDSALYLCASSLSAGGYGNTIYFGEGSWLTVV.

CDR3 sequence: CASSSFGAGETQYF. CDR3 bases: TGTGCCAGCAGCTCATTCGGGGCCGGGGAGACCCAGTACTTC. V usage is TRBV11-2 and J usage is TRBJ2-5; D might be TRBD1 or TRBD2, each matching 5 bases. CDR3 size: 14 residues. CDR1 SGHAT and CDR2 FQNNGV come from the germline V gene. V dropped 4 bases and J dropped 5 bases, with 14 bases sitting between them. Full variable domain (remainder filled in from reference TRBV11-2 and TRBJ2-5): EAGVAQSPRYKIIEKRQSVAFWCNPISGHATLYWYQQILGQGPKLLIQFQNNGVVDDSQLPKDRFSAERLKGVDSTLKIQPAKLEDSAVYLCASSSFGAGETQYFGPGTRLLVL.

The CDR3 is CASNPAAGNTIYF. The CDR3 DNA sequence: TGTGCCAGCAACCCGGCTGCTGGAAACACCATATATTTT. V gene TRBV6-5 combines with J gene TRBJ1-3; no definite D call. Germline V lookup: CDR1 MNHEY, CDR2 SVGAGI. Trimming removed 7 bases from V and 2 bases from J, with 9 bases in between. The CDR3 is made up of 13 amino acids.

The J gene is TRBJ2-7, the V gene TRBV21-1; no DNA check was done on the table's D call, TRBD2. TRBV21-1 is listed as a pseudogene. The CDR3 runs to 14 residues. The CDR3 protein is CASSAMGLAYEQYF. DNA for the CDR3: TGTGCCAGCAGCGCGATGGGACTAGCGTACGAGCAGTACTTC.

DNA for the CDR3: TGTGCCAGCAGCCCCACCCCCAATGGGGGGCGCACAGATACGCAGTATTTT. It encodes CASSPTPNGGRTDTQYF. J is TRBJ2-3 and V is TRBV4-2; either TRBD1 or TRBD2 may supply D (6 bases each). In germline, CDR1 is LGHNA, CDR2 YNFKEQ. CDR3 size: 17 residues. Trimming removed 4 bases at V and 1 base at J, with 18 bases between.

The chain uses TRBV6-6 and TRBJ2-1; weak D call: TRBD2 (6 bases). Germline V CDR1 and CDR2: MNHNY, SVGAGI (reference sequence). The CDR3 is 14 residues long. The V and J ends lost 5 bases and 6 bases respectively, with 14 bases between them. The CDR3 loop is CASSTRDGSNEQFF. CDR3 bases: TGTGCCAGCAGTACGCGGGACGGCAGCAATGAGCAGTTCTTC.

The chain uses TRBV6-5 and TRBJ2-7; 8 bases map to TRBD1. V shed 6 bases and J 2 bases; nucleotides not matched to a gene: 6. The CDR3 totals 14 residues. CDR1 MNHEY and CDR2 SVGAGI come from the germline V gene. The chain's CDR3 is CASRMGQVTYEQYF. As DNA, the CDR3 is TGTGCCAGCAGGATGGGACAGGTTACCTACGAGCAGTACTTC.

This chain links TRBV7-9 with TRBJ1-3; 7 nucleotides line up with TRBD1. The CDR3 is made up of 15 amino acids. J lost 4 bases, V lost 4 bases, and 7 bases had no gene match. The germline CDR1 and CDR2 sequences are SEHNR and FQNEAQ (reference sequence). The CDR3 sequence: CASSSTGARGNTIYF. CDR3 in DNA: TGTGCCAGCAGCTCCACAGGGGCGCGCGGAAACACCATATATTTT.

This chain links TRBV18 with TRBJ1-1; 8 bases fit TRBD1. The V gene's germline CDR1 is KGHSH and CDR2 LQKENI. After removal of 3 bases from V and 1 base from J, the junction contained 4 bases not matched to a gene. The CDR3 length is 15 residues. CDR3 in DNA: TGTGCCAGCTCACCGGGGACAGGATGGAACACTGAAGCTTTCTTT. This sequence encodes CASSPGTGWNTEAFF.